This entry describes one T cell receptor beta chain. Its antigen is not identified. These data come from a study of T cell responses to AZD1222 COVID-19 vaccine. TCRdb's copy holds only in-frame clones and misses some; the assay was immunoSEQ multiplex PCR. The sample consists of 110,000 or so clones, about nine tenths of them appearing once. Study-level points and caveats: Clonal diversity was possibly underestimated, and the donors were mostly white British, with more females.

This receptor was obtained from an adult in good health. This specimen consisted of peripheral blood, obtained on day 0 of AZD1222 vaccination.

CDR3 sequence: CASSPELALNTQYF. CDR3 DNA sequence: TGTGCCAGCTCACCTGAGCTGGCACTTAATACGCAGTATTTT. V usage is TRBV18 and J usage is TRBJ2-3, with D unclear. Germline values: CDR1 KGHSH, CDR2 LQKENI. The CDR3 sequence is 14 residues long. With 3 bases removed from V and 7 bases from J, the gap between germline ends came to 14 bases.